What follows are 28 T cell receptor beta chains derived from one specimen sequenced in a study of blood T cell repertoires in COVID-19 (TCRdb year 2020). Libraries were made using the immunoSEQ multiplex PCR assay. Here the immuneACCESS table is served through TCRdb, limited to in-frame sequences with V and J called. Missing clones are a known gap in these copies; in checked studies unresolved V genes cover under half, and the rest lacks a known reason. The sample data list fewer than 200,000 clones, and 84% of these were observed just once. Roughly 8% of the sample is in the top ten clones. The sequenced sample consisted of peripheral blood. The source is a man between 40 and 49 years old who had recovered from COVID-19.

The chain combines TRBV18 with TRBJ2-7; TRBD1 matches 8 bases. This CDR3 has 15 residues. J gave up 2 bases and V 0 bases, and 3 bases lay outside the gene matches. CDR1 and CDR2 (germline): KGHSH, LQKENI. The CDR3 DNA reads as TGTGCCAGCTCACCACCACAGGGGGTACCCTACGAGCAGTACTTC. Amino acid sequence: CASSPPQGVPYEQYF. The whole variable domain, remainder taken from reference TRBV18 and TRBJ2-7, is NAGVMQNPRHLVRRRGQEARLRCSPMKGHSHVYWYRQLPEEGLKFMVYLQKENIIDESGMPKERFSAEFPKEGPSILRIQQVVRGDSAAYFCASSPPQGVPYEQYFGPGTRLTVT.

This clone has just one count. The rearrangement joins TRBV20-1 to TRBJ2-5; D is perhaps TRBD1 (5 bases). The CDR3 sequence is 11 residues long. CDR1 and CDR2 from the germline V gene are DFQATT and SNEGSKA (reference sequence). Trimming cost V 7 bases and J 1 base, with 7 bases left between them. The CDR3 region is CSVTGQETQYF. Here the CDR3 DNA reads TGCAGTGTTACAGGCCAAGAGACCCAGTACTTC.

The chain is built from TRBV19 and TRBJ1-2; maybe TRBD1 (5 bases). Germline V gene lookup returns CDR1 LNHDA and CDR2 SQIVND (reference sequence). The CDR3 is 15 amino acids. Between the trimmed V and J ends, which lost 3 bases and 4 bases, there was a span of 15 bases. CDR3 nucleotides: TGTGCCAGTAGTATGGTAACAGGCTATGGCTATGGCTACACCTTC. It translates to CASSMVTGYGYGYTF.

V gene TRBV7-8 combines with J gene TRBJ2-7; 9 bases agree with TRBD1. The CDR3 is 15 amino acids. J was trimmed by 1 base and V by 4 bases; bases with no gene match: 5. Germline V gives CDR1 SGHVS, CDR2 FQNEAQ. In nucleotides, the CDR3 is TGTGCCAGCAGCTCTCGGGACAGGGTTTCCTACGAGCAGTACTTC. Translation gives CASSSRDRVSYEQYF.

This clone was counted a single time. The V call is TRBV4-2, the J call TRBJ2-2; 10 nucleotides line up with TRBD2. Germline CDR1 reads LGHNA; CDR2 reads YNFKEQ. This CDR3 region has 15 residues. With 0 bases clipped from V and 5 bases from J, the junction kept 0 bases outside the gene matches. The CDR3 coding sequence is TGTGCCAGCAGCCAAGAACTAGCGGGGACCGGGGAGCTGTTTTTT. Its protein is CASSQELAGTGELFF.

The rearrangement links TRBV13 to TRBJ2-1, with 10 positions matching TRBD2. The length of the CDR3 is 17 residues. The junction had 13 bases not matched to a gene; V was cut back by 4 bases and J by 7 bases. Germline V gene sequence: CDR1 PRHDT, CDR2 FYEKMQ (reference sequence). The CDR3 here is CASSSPWERGGSNEQFF. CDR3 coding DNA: TGTGCCAGCAGCTCCCCTTGGGAGCGGGGGGGCTCGAATGAGCAGTTCTTC.

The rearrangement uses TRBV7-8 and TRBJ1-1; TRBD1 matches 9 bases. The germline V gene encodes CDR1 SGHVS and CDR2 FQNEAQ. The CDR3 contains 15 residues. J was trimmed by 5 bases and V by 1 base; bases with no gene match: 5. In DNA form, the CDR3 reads TGTGCCAGCAGCTTAGACGGGACAGGGTTAACTGAAGCTTTCTTT. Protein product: CASSLDGTGLTEAFF.

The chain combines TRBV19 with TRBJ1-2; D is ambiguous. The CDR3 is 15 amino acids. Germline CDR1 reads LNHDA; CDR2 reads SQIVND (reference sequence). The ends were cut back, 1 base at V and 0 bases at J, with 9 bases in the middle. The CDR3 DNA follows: TGTGCCAGTAGTATAGGGGCTGAAGCTAACTATGGCTACACCTTC. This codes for CASSIGAEANYGYTF. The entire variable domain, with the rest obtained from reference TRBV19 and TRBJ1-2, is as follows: DGGITQSPKYLFRKEGQNVTLSCEQNLNHDAMYWYRQDPGQGLRLIYYSQIVNDFQKGDIAEGYSVSREKKESFPLTVTSAQKNPTAFYLCASSIGAEANYGYTFGSGTRLTVV.

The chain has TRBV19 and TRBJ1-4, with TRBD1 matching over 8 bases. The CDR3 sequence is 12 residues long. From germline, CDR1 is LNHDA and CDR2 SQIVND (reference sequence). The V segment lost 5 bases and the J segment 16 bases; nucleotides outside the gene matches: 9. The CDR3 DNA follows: TGTGCCAGTAGTTTTTCCGGGACAGGCTCGTTTTTT. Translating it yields CASSFSGTGSFF.

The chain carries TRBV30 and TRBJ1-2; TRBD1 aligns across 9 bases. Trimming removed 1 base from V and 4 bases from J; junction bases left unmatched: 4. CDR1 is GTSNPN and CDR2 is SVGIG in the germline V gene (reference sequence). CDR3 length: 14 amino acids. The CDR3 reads CAWSDQGQGYGYTF. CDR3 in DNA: TGTGCCTGGAGTGATCAGGGACAGGGCTATGGCTACACCTTC. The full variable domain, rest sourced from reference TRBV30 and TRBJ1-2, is SQTIHQWPATLVQPVGSPLSLECTVEGTSNPNLYWYRQAAGRGLQLLFYSVGIGQISSEVPQNLSASRPQDRQFILSSKKLLLSDSGFYLCAWSDQGQGYGYTFGSGTRLTVV.

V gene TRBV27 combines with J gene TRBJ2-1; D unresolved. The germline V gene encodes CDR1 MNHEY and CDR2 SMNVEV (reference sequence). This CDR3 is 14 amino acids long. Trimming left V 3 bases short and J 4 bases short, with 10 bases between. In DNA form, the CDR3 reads TGTGCCAGCAGTTTCAACTACCTATACAATGAGCAGTTCTTC. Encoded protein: CASSFNYLYNEQFF.

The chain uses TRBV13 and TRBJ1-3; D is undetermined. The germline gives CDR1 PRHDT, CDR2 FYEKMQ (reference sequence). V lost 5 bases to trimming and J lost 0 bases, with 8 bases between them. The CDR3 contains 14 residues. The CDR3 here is CASSIRISGNTIYF. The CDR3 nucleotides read TGTGCCAGCAGCATCCGTATCTCTGGAAACACCATATATTTT.

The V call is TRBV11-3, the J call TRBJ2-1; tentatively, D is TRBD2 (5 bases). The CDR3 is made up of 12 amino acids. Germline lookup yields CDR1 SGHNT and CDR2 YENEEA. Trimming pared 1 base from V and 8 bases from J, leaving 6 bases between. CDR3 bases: TGTGCCAGCAGCTTAGGGCGGGATGAGCAGTTCTTC. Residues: CASSLGRDEQFF.

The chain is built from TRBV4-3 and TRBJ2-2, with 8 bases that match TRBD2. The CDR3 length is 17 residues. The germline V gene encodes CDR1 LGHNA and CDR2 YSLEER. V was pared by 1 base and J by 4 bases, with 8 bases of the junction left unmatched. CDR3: CASSQARGAGGTGELFF. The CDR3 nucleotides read TGCGCCAGCAGCCAAGCCCGGGGGGCGGGGGGCACCGGGGAGCTGTTTTTT.

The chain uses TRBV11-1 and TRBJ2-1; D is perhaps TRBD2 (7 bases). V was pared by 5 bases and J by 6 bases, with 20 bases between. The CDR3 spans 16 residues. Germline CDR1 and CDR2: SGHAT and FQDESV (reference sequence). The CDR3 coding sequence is TGTGCCAGCAGCCCGGTCGGGGCGGGGGCCCCCAATGAGCAGTTCTTC. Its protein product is CASSPVGAGAPNEQFF.

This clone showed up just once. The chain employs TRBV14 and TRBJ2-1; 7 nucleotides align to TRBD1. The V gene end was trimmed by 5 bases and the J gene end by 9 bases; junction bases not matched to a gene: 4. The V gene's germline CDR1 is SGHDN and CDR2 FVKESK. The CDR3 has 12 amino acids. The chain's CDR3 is CASSTTGLEQFF. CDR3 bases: TGTGCCAGCAGCACGACAGGGCTTGAGCAGTTCTTC. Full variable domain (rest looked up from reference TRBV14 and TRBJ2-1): EAGVTQFPSHSVIEKGQTVTLRCDPISGHDNLYWYRRVMGKEIKFLLHFVKESKQDESGMPNNRFLAERTGGTYSTLKVQPAELEDSGVYFCASSTTGLEQFFGPGTRLTVL.

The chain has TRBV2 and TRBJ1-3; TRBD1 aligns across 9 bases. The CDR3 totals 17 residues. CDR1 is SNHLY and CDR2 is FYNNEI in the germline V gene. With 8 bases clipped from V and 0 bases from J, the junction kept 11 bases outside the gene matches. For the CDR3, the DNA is TGTGCCAGCCAAAGGGACAGGGAAAACCTCTCTGGAAACACCATATATTTT. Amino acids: CASQRDRENLSGNTIYF.

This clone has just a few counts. CDR3 nucleotides: TGTGCCAGCAGCCAGGCGGGCCCCCTGAAGAACGAGCAGTACTTC. Translating it yields CASSQAGPLKNEQYF. The V call is TRBV4-2, the J call TRBJ2-7; the D gene is possibly TRBD2 (5 bases). The germline V gene has CDR1 LGHNA and CDR2 YNFKEQ. The CDR3 is 15 amino acids. V was pared by 3 bases and J by 5 bases, with 17 bases between.

The CDR3 loop reads CATRGDEQFF. The DNA of the CDR3 is TGCGCCACAAGGGGCGATGAGCAGTTCTTC. J is TRBJ2-1 and V is TRBV4-1, with TRBD1 as a possible D gene (5 bases). V was pared by 10 bases and J by 8 bases, with 9 bases between. Per the germline V gene, CDR1 is MGHRA and CDR2 is YSYEKL. This CDR3 is 10 amino acids long.

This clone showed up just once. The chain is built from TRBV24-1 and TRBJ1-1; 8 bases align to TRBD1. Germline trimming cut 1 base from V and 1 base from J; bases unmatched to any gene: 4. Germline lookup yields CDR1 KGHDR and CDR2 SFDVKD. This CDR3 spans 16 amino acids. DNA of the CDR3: TGTGCCACCAGTGATTTCGGACAGGGAAAGAACACTGAAGCTTTCTTT. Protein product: CATSDFGQGKNTEAFF.

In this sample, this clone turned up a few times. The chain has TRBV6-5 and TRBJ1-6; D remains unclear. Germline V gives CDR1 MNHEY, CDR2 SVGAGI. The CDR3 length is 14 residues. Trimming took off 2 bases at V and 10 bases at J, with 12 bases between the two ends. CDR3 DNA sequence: TGTGCCAGCAGTTACGGTAACAGTGGATCACCCCTCCACTTT. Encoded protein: CASSYGNSGSPLHF.

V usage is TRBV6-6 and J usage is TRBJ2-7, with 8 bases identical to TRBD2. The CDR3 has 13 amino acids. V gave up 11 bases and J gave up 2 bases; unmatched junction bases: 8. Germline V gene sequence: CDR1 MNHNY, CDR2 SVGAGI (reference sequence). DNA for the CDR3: TGTGCCTGCAATAGCGGGACGACCTACGAGCAGTACTTC. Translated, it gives CACNSGTTYEQYF.

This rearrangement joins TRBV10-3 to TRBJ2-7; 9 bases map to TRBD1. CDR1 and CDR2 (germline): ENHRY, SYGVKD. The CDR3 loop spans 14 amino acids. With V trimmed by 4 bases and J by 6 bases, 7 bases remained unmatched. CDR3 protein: CAISGTGEGREQYF. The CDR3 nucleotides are TGTGCCATCAGTGGGACAGGGGAGGGTCGCGAGCAGTACTTC.

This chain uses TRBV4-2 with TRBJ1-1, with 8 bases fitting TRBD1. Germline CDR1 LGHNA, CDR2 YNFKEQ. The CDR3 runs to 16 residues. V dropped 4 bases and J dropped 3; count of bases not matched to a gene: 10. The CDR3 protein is CASSPDRGSTYTEAFF. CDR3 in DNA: TGTGCCAGCAGCCCAGACAGGGGCTCGACGTACACTGAAGCTTTCTTT.

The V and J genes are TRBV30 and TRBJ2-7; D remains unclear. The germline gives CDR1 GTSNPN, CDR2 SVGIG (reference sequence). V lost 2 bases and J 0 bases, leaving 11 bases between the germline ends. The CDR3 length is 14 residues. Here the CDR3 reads CAWSSKTNSYEQYF. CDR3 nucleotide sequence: TGTGCCTGGAGTTCGAAGACAAACTCCTACGAGCAGTACTTC.

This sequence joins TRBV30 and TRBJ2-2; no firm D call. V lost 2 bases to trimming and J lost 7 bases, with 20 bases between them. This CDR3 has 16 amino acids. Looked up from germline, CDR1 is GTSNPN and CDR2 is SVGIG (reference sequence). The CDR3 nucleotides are TGTGCCTGGAGTTCTAGTACTCTCTCGACTGGCGGGGAGCTGTTTTTT. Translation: CAWSSSTLSTGGELFF.

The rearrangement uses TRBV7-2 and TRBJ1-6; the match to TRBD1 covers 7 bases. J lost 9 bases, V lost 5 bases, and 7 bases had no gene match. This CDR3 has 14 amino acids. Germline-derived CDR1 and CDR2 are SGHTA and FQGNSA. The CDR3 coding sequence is TGTGCCAGCAGCCTACAGGGGCCAGGTTCACCCCTCCACTTT. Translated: CASSLQGPGSPLHF.

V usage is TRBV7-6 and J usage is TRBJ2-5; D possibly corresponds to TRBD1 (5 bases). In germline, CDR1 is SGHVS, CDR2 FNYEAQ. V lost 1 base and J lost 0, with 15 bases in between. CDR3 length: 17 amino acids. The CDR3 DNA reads TGTGCCAGCAGCTTAGGGGCGGACACAACCTACCAAGAGACCCAGTACTTC. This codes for CASSLGADTTYQETQYF.